The following is a T cell receptor beta chain sequence with its context. This specimen belongs to a study of blood T cell repertoires in COVID-19. The CDR3 has 15 residues. V was pared by 0 bases and J by 3 bases, with 11 bases between. Germline V gene data show CDR1 as SGHAT and CDR2 as FQNNGV. Clones were sequenced by immunoSEQ multiplex PCR, and TCRdb holds only the in-frame ones, with some missing. The sample lists tens of thousands of clones, roughly 82% occurring once. The source of this sequence is a woman older than 75 with acute or convalescent COVID-19. The material sequenced was peripheral blood. The chain couples TRBV11-2 to TRBJ1-2; possibly TRBD1 for D (6 bases). CDR3 coding DNA: TGTGCCAGCAGCTTAGATAGAGGACAGCACTATGGCTACACCTTC. This gives the protein CASSLDRGQHYGYTF.